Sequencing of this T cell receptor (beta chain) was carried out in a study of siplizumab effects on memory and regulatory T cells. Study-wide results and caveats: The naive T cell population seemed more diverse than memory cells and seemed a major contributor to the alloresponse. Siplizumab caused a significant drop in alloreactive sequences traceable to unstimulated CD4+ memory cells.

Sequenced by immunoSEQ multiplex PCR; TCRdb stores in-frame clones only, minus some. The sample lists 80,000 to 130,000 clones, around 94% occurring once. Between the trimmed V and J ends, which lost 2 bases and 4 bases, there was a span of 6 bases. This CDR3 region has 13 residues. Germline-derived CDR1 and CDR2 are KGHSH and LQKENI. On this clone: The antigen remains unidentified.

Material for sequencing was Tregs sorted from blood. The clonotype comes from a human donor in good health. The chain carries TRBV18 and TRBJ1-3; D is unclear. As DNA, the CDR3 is TGTGCCAGCTCACCATTACGAGGAAACACCATATATTTT. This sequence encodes CASSPLRGNTIYF.